This entry lists 22 T cell receptor beta chains sequenced from one sample in a study of T cell responses to AZD1222 COVID-19 vaccine. Clones were read by immunoSEQ multiplex PCR, and TCRdb kept only the in-frame ones, dropping some. The sample records around 160,000 clones, 80% to 85% being singletons. The material sequenced was peripheral blood, taken on day 0 of MenACWY control vaccination. The receptors here all came from an adult in good health.

This chain joins TRBV3-1 (or the pseudogene TRBV3-2) and TRBJ2-5; D could derive from TRBD1 or TRBD2 (5 bases each). This CDR3 has 15 residues. Germline V lookup: CDR1 LGHDT, CDR2 YNNKEL (reference sequence). Trimming took off 2 bases at V and 4 bases at J, with 14 bases between the two ends. For the CDR3, the DNA is TGTGCCAGCAGCCAACGTGGGGGTCTGGGAGAGACCCAGTACTTC. Residues: CASSQRGGLGETQYF.

The CDR3, as DNA: TGTGCCAGCAGTGAAGCTCCGGGGGATACGCAGTATTTT. It translates to CASSEAPGDTQYF. V gene TRBV2 combines with J gene TRBJ2-3; D is perhaps TRBD2 (5 bases). Looked up from germline, CDR1 is SNHLY and CDR2 is FYNNEI. V dropped 0 bases and J dropped 6 bases, with 7 bases sitting between them. The CDR3 is 13 residues long.

Only one count was recorded for this clone. The chain couples TRBV6-5 to TRBJ1-1; D remains ambiguous. The CDR3 has 15 amino acids. V was shortened by 0 bases and J by 4 bases, with 12 bases between the two germline ends. CDR1 is MNHEY and CDR2 is SVGAGI in the germline V gene. The CDR3 nucleotides are TGTGCCAGCAGTTACTCTAAGGGTGCGGTCACTGAAGCTTTCTTT. Translated: CASSYSKGAVTEAFF.

This clone appeared a few times. The gene calls are TRBV28 and TRBJ2-1; TRBD1 is a possible D gene (6 bases). This CDR3 has 16 amino acids. The V end lost 5 bases, the J end lost 3 bases, and 17 bases lay between the germline ends. The germline CDR1 and CDR2 sequences are MDHEN and SYDVKM. CDR3 DNA: TGTGCCAGCAGTGCCCTTGGGGGCCTCCTCTACAATGAGCAGTTCTTC. This codes for CASSALGGLLYNEQFF.

The chain's CDR3 is CATRGGDRGRNGYTF. The CDR3 bases are TGTGCCACCAGGGGGGGGGACAGGGGACGGAATGGCTACACCTTC. This chain links TRBV24-1 with TRBJ1-2; TRBD1 agrees at 10 bases. Germline V gives CDR1 KGHDR, CDR2 SFDVKD. The ends lost 7 bases at V and 6 bases at J; junction bases unmatched: 10. The CDR3 loop spans 15 amino acids.

The chain recombines TRBV18 with TRBJ2-7, with a weak D call TRBD1 (6 bases). With 0 bases removed from V and 2 bases from J, the gap between germline ends came to 14 bases. From germline, CDR1 is KGHSH and CDR2 LQKENI. The CDR3 length is 16 residues. In DNA, the CDR3 is TGTGCCAGCTCACCACCGGTTTACAGGGACCCCTACGAGCAGTACTTC. This gives the protein CASSPPVYRDPYEQYF. The full variable domain, completed using reference TRBV18 and TRBJ2-7, is NAGVMQNPRHLVRRRGQEARLRCSPMKGHSHVYWYRQLPEEGLKFMVYLQKENIIDESGMPKERFSAEFPKEGPSILRIQQVVRGDSAAYFCASSPPVYRDPYEQYFGPGTRLTVT.

CDR3 DNA: TGTGCCAGCAGTGATTATTACGAGCAGTACGTC. Amino acid sequence: CASSDYYEQYV. The chain links TRBV6-4 to TRBJ2-7; D call uncertain. Trimming took 3 bases from V and 4 from J, leaving 4 bases between them. The CDR3 contains 11 residues. Germline V gene lookup returns CDR1 MRHNA and CDR2 SNTAGT.

This chain uses TRBV28 with TRBJ2-7; D not resolved. The CDR3 has 14 residues. V lost 6 bases and J lost 0, with 12 bases in between. CDR1 and CDR2 from the germline V gene are MDHEN and SYDVKM. CDR3 nucleotides: TGTGCCAGCAGCCCGGGCCTAAGCTCCTACGAGCAGTACGTC. Its protein is CASSPGLSSYEQYV.

The chain is built from TRBV6-5 and TRBJ1-6; 7 bases line up with TRBD1. The germline gives CDR1 MNHEY, CDR2 SVGAGI. The CDR3 contains 15 residues. V lost 8 bases and J lost 6; bases outside the gene matches: 10. In DNA, the CDR3 is TGTGCCAGCCACAGGGGACCCCCGGGTAATTCACCCCTCCACTTT. It is translated as CASHRGPPGNSPLHF.

The chain has TRBV5-1 and TRBJ2-7, with a possible D match to TRBD2 (7 bases). Trimming removed 4 bases at V and 6 bases at J, with 17 bases between. The CDR3 contains 14 residues. Germline V gives CDR1 SGHRS, CDR2 YFSETQ. CDR3 in amino acids: CASSPEWGGGEQYF. The DNA for the CDR3 is TGCGCCAGCAGCCCCGAGTGGGGAGGGGGCGAGCAGTACTTC. The complete variable domain, with remaining parts taken from reference TRBV5-1 and TRBJ2-7, reads KAGVTQTPRYLIKTRGQQVTLSCSPISGHRSVSWYQQTPGQGLQFLFEYFSETQRNKGNFPGRFSGRQFSNSRSEMNVSTLELGDSALYLCASSPEWGGGEQYFGPGTRLTVT.

This clone was seen a few times. The chain uses TRBV25-1 and TRBJ1-4; D may be TRBD1 (5 bases). This CDR3 spans 14 amino acids. Trimming shortened V by 2 bases and J by 8 bases, and 12 bases separated the two germline ends. The germline V gene encodes CDR1 MGHDK and CDR2 SYGVNS. The CDR3 loop is CASSEQGGEEKLFF. CDR3 coding DNA: TGTGCCAGCAGTGAACAGGGTGGAGAGGAAAAACTGTTTTTT. Using reference TRBV25-1 and TRBJ1-4 for the parts outside the CDR3, the full variable domain is EADIYQTPRYLVIGTGKKITLECSQTMGHDKMYWYQQDPGMELHLIHYSYGVNSTEKGDLSSESTVSRIRTEHFPLTLESARPSHTSQYLCASSEQGGEEKLFFGSGTQLSVL.

The gene calls are TRBV18 and TRBJ2-7; tentative D call: TRBD2 (5 bases). V was pared by 2 bases and J by 6 bases, with 11 bases between. The CDR3 spans 13 residues. The germline V gene encodes CDR1 KGHSH and CDR2 LQKENI. The CDR3 coding sequence is TGTGCCAGCTCACCATCGGGAACGCGCGAGCAGTACGTC. It yields the protein CASSPSGTREQYV.

CDR3 DNA: TGTGCCAGTAGTTCCTTGGGGACAGGGGATTACGAGCAGTACTTC. Translation gives CASSSLGTGDYEQYF. The chain carries TRBV19 and TRBJ2-7; 10 bases are shared with TRBD1. Losses at the gene ends were 5 bases for V and 4 bases for J; bases not matched to a gene: 8. Germline values: CDR1 LNHDA, CDR2 SQIVND (reference sequence). This CDR3 is built from 15 residues.

This clone was seen only once. This rearrangement joins TRBV7-8 to TRBJ1-2; D is perhaps TRBD1 (5 bases). This CDR3 has 17 residues. Trimming pared 1 base from V and 7 bases from J, leaving 22 bases between. Germline CDR1 is SGHVS and CDR2 is FQNEAQ. The CDR3 DNA reads TGTGCCAGCAGCTTAGGTACCCGAGGGGCCCTTCACCGTGGCTACACCTTC. Protein sequence: CASSLGTRGALHRGYTF. The full variable domain, in which reference TRBV7-8 and TRBJ1-2 provide the parts outside the CDR3, is GAGVSQSPRYKVAKRGQDVALRCDPISGHVSLFWYQQALGQGPEFLTYFQNEAQLDKSGLPSDRFFAERPEGSVSTLKIQRTQQEDSAVYLCASSLGTRGALHRGYTFGSGTRLTVV.

The rearrangement links TRBV7-9 to TRBJ1-2, with D perhaps matching TRBD1 (6 bases). The CDR3 is 14 residues long. The V gene lost 5 bases and the J gene lost 4 bases, with 14 bases spanning the gap. Germline V gene data show CDR1 as SEHNR and CDR2 as FQNEAQ (reference sequence). DNA of the CDR3: TGTGCCAGCAGCCACCCTCGGACAGTCTATGGCTACACCTTC. This translates into CASSHPRTVYGYTF.

The rearrangement joins TRBV28 to TRBJ1-5; no clear D gene. The germline CDR1 and CDR2 sequences are MDHEN and SYDVKM. Trimming removed 8 bases at V and 0 bases at J, with 8 bases between. This CDR3 is 13 amino acids long. The CDR3 DNA reads TGTGCCAGCCACGTGACTAGCAATCAGCCCCAGCATTTT. This gives the protein CASHVTSNQPQHF.

The chain uses TRBV6-1 and TRBJ2-6; D is possibly TRBD1 (5 bases). The CDR3 has 15 amino acids. Germline assignment: CDR1 MNHNS and CDR2 SASEGT. V lost 0 bases and J lost 3, with 6 bases in between. The CDR3 is CASSEAQGGANVLTF. In DNA form, the CDR3 reads TGTGCCAGCAGTGAAGCGCAGGGTGGGGCCAACGTCCTGACTTTC.

The rearrangement uses TRBV5-4 and TRBJ2-2; TRBD1 matches 7 bases. V shed 4 bases and J 6 bases; nucleotides not matched to a gene: 15. Germline V gene data show CDR1 as SGHNT and CDR2 as YYREEE (reference sequence). The CDR3 covers 17 residues. The CDR3 is CASSRSGRGNIAGELFF. The CDR3 coding sequence is TGTGCCAGCAGCCGTTCGGGCAGGGGGAATATTGCCGGGGAGCTGTTTTTT.

V is TRBV2 and J is TRBJ2-2; D call uncertain. V lost 4 bases to trimming and J lost 3 bases, with 9 bases between them. This CDR3 has 14 amino acids. The germline CDR1 and CDR2 sequences are SNHLY and FYNNEI. The CDR3 loop reads CASSGDGYTGELFF. CDR3 DNA sequence: TGTGCCAGCAGTGGCGACGGATACACCGGGGAGCTGTTTTTT.

The V and J genes are TRBV3-1 (or the pseudogene TRBV3-2) and TRBJ1-4; the D is unclear. Germline CDR1 and CDR2: LGHDT and YNNKEL (reference sequence). This CDR3 has 13 amino acids. The V and J ends lost 6 bases and 9 bases respectively, with 14 bases between them. The CDR3: CASRVRKMKKLFF. CDR3 DNA sequence: TGTGCCAGCAGGGTACGGAAAATGAAAAAACTGTTTTTT.

V is TRBV9 and J is TRBJ1-6, with a weak D call TRBD1 (5 bases). The CDR3 runs 15 residues. V was pared by 2 bases and J by 5 bases, with 11 bases between. Per germline, CDR1 SGDLS and CDR2 YYNGEE. CDR3 sequence: CASSVGGPDNSPLHF. CDR3 bases: TGTGCCAGCAGCGTGGGGGGTCCGGATAATTCACCCCTCCACTTT.

The chain employs TRBV6-5 and TRBJ2-6; the D gene is possibly TRBD1 (5 bases). Germline V CDR1 and CDR2: MNHEY, SVGAGI. Trimming cost V 10 bases and J 4 bases, with 17 bases left between them. The CDR3 covers 15 residues. CDR3 sequence (DNA): TGTGCCACCCTGGTCTGGGGCAGCGGGGCCAACGTCCTGACTTTC. This translates into CATLVWGSGANVLTF.